The clone carrying this T cell receptor beta chain was recorded many times. The length of the CDR3 is 17 residues. Germline V gene data show CDR1 as LNHDA and CDR2 as SQIVND (reference sequence). V shed 4 bases and J 1 base; nucleotides not matched to a gene: 10. The sequenced template was RNA, covering the TCR beta CDR3 region. Following a first-round RT-PCR that used HTBI primers, a second-round multiplex PCR was carried out. TCRdb re-derived calls from the multiplex PCR reads in MiXCR, one entry per CDR3 protein. The sample contains 400,000 to 450,000 distinct CDR3 sequences, under 25% of which appear only once. The sample originates from a study of Graves' ophthalmopathy and Graves' hyperthyroidism.

J is TRBJ2-7 and V is TRBV19; 10 bases fit TRBD2. The specimen was peripheral blood. The clonotype comes from a woman under 30 with stable Graves' hyperthyroidism. The CDR3 DNA reads TGTGCCAGTAGTACGCGGCTAGCGGGAGTGTCGTCCTACGAGCAGTACTTC. Translation gives CASSTRLAGVSSYEQYF.